This T cell receptor beta chain comes out of a study of cytomegalovirus exposure and HLA in healthy donors. 13 Jbeta primers and 60 Vbeta primers were used for the PCR. Sequencing used immunoSEQ multiplex PCR; TCRdb keeps in-frame clones, though not all of them. Altogether 140,000 or so clones are present, 65% to 75% being singletons, with the ten largest covering roughly 4%. CDR3 size: 12 residues. CDR1 KGHSH and CDR2 LQKENI come from the germline V gene. V gave up 3 bases and J gave up 9 bases; unmatched junction bases: 2. With regard to this clone: Its antigen remains unknown.

Findings of the study overall: A later analysis linked a missense DCLRE1C variant to TCR beta V- and J-gene trimming. An observed cluster of highly shared sequence variants was recorded as a likely sequencing artifact.

The chain joins TRBV18 to TRBJ2-1; 7 nucleotides agree with TRBD1. Sequences were obtained from PBMCs. This TCR was sampled from a man aged 60-69 years in good health and CMV-seronegative. In nucleotides, the CDR3 is TGTGCCAGCTCACCGGGACAGCCTGAGCAGTTCTTC. Translated: CASSPGQPEQFF.